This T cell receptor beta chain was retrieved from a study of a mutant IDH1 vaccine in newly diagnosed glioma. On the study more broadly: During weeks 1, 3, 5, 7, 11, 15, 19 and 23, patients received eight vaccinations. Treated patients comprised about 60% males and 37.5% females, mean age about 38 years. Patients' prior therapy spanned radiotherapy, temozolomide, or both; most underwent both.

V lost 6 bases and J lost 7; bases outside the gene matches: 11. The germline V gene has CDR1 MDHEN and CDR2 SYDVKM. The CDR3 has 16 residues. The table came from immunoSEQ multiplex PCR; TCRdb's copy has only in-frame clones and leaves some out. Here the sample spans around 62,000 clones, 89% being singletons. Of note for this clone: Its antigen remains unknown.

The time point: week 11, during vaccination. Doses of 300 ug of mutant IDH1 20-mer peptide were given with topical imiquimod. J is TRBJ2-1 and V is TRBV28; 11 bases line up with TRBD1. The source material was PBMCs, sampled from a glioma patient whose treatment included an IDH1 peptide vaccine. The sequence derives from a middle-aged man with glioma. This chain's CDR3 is CASRLGSGTGGNEQFF. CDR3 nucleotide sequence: TGTGCCAGCAGGCTGGGCTCCGGGACAGGGGGAAATGAGCAGTTCTTC.